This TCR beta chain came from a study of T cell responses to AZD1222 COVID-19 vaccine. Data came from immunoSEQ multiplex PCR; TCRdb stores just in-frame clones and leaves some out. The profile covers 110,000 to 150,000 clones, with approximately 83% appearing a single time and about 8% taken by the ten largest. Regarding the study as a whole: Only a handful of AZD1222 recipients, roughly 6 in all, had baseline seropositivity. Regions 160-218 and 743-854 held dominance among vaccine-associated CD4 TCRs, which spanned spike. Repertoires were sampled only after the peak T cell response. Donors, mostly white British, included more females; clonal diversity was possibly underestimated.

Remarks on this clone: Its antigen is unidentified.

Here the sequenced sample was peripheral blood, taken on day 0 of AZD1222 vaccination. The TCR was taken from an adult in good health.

The CDR3 reads CASSQYGTGSSELPPQHF. The CDR3 DNA follows: TGCGCCAGCAGTCAATACGGGACAGGGAGCTCCGAATTGCCGCCCCAGCATTTT. The genes are TRBV23-1 and TRBJ1-5; 9 nucleotides agree with TRBD1. TRBV23-1 is classed as an ORF, of uncertain function. This CDR3 has 18 amino acids. After removal of 1 base from V and 9 bases from J, the junction contained 16 bases not matched to a gene.